The 15 T cell receptor beta chains reported below all come from one sample, sequenced in a study of blood T cell repertoires in COVID-19. TCRdb's copy holds only in-frame clones and misses some; the assay was immunoSEQ multiplex PCR. The sample gives roughly 94,000 clones, 84% of which show up once; 25% is in the top ten. The source material was peripheral blood. The origin of the receptors is a man aged 55 to 70 with acute or convalescent COVID-19.

The rearrangement uses TRBV10-3 and TRBJ2-3, with 7 bases identical to TRBD2. The trim removed 2 bases at V and 5 bases at J, leaving 13 bases unmatched. Germline lookup yields CDR1 ENHRY and CDR2 SYGVKD. The CDR3 consists of 17 residues. The CDR3 loop is CAISERYYAGEEDTQYF. Here the CDR3 DNA reads TGTGCCATCAGTGAGAGGTATTACGCGGGGGAGGAAGATACGCAGTATTTT.

This chain links TRBV5-4 with TRBJ2-5; 11 bases map to TRBD2. With V trimmed by 4 bases and J by 2 bases, 13 bases remained unmatched. Germline-derived CDR1 and CDR2 are SGHNT and YYREEE (reference sequence). This CDR3 comprises 18 residues. The CDR3: CASSLIGASGGTQETQYF. In nucleotides, the CDR3 is TGTGCCAGCAGCCTGATTGGCGCTAGCGGGGGGACACAAGAGACCCAGTACTTC. Variable domain in full (rest from reference TRBV5-4 and TRBJ2-5): ETGVTQSPTHLIKTRGQQVTLRCSSQSGHNTVSWYQQALGQGPQFIFQYYREEENGRGNFPPRFSGLQFPNYSSELNVNALELDDSALYLCASSLIGASGGTQETQYFGPGTRLLVL.

The chain couples TRBV11-2 to TRBJ2-1, with no clear D. V lost 0 bases and J 8 bases, leaving 14 bases between the germline ends. The CDR3 has 15 amino acids. Germline values: CDR1 SGHAT, CDR2 FQNNGV. The DNA of the CDR3 is TGTGCCAGCAGCTTAGACAGGTCCCAACTCTATGAGCAGTTCTTC. This gives the protein CASSLDRSQLYEQFF.

CDR3 in DNA: TGTGCCAGCAGACGAATCTCCCAGGGGGCTGGGGCCAACGTCCTGACTTTC. Its protein product is CASRRISQGAGANVLTF. The V call is TRBV27, the J call TRBJ2-6; 7 positions match TRBD1. Germline lookup yields CDR1 MNHEY and CDR2 SMNVEV (reference sequence). The CDR3 is 17 residues long. With V trimmed by 6 bases and J by 2 bases, 10 bases remained unmatched.

The genes are TRBV6-2 or TRBV6-3 and TRBJ2-5; D ambiguous. V was shortened by 2 bases and J by 2 bases, with 9 bases between the two germline ends. Germline V gene lookup returns CDR1 MNHEY and CDR2 SVGEGT. This CDR3 has 14 residues. This CDR3 reads CASSYVAVQETQYF. The CDR3 nucleotides are TGTGCCAGCAGTTACGTAGCCGTACAAGAGACCCAGTACTTC.

This clone was seen only once. V is TRBV7-8 and J is TRBJ1-3; 7 nucleotides align to TRBD1. The junction had 18 bases not matched to a gene; V was cut back by 5 bases and J by 2 bases. Looked up from germline, CDR1 is SGHVS and CDR2 is FQNEAQ. The CDR3 runs 19 residues. The CDR3 reads CASSLIRRGQGLTGNTIYF. The CDR3 DNA reads as TGTGCCAGCAGCCTAATCCGAAGGGGGCAGGGGCTTACTGGAAACACCATATATTTT.

The rearrangement joins TRBV7-9 to TRBJ2-3, with D possibly matching TRBD2 (5 bases). The CDR3 loop spans 15 amino acids. Germline CDR1 SEHNR, CDR2 FQNEAQ (reference sequence). The V and J ends lost 4 bases and 4 bases respectively, with 15 bases between them. The CDR3 reads CASSYSSPGSDTQYF. The CDR3 DNA sequence: TGTGCCAGCAGCTACAGTTCTCCGGGGTCAGATACGCAGTATTTT.

The chain combines TRBV2 with TRBJ1-4; a weak D match, TRBD1 (5 bases). This CDR3 spans 16 amino acids. The germline V gene has CDR1 SNHLY and CDR2 FYNNEI. V lost 3 bases, J lost 1 base, and 12 bases lay in between. The CDR3 sequence is CASSEGREETNEKLFF. The CDR3 DNA reads as TGTGCCAGCAGTGAGGGCAGGGAGGAAACTAATGAAAAACTGTTTTTT.

V and J are TRBV20-1 and TRBJ1-1, with D unclear. Looked up from germline, CDR1 is DFQATT and CDR2 is SNEGSKA (reference sequence). The CDR3 has 11 residues. Between the trimmed V and J ends, which lost 4 bases and 6 bases, there was a span of 9 bases. The CDR3 protein is CSATVRAEAFF. DNA for the CDR3: TGCAGTGCTACCGTAAGAGCTGAAGCTTTCTTT.

V is TRBV6-1 and J is TRBJ1-2; D is uncertain. V was pared by 3 bases and J by 5 bases, with 10 bases between. CDR3 length: 13 residues. Germline V CDR1 and CDR2: MNHNS, SASEGT. CDR3 amino acids: CASSESGLYGYTF. The CDR3 region has the DNA TGTGCCAGCAGTGAGAGCGGACTTTATGGCTACACCTTC.

This clone has only a few counts. The CDR3 DNA reads as TGTGCCAGCAGTCCGTCAGGGGCGCAGGGAGCTTTCTTT. Protein sequence: CASSPSGAQGAFF. This chain connects TRBV28 to TRBJ1-1; D is perhaps TRBD1 (6 bases). The V end lost 5 bases, the J end lost 10 bases, and 17 bases lay between the germline ends. CDR1 is MDHEN and CDR2 is SYDVKM in the germline V gene. The CDR3 has 13 amino acids.

The chain recombines TRBV10-3 with TRBJ2-3; D may be TRBD1 (6 bases). With 11 bases removed from V and 0 bases from J, the gap between germline ends came to 15 bases. CDR1 and CDR2 from the germline V gene are ENHRY and SYGVKD. The CDR3 runs 14 residues. The DNA for the CDR3 is TGTGCCTCCAAGACAGGTTCTAGCACAGATACGCAGTATTTT. Its protein product is CASKTGSSTDTQYF.

The chain couples TRBV23-1 to TRBJ1-2; TRBD1 agrees at 7 bases. TRBV23-1 is classed as an ORF, of uncertain function. The CDR3 is 16 amino acids. V trimming: 4 bases; J trimming: 3 bases; junction bases outside the gene matches: 11. This chain's CDR3 is CASSPIGTVYDYGYTF. CDR3 in DNA: TGCGCCAGCAGTCCAATCGGGACAGTCTATGACTATGGCTACACCTTC.

J is TRBJ2-7 and V is TRBV5-1, with 11 nucleotides matching TRBD1. The germline V gene encodes CDR1 SGHRS and CDR2 YFSETQ. Trimming at V came to 3 bases and at J to 5 bases, leaving 7 bases not matched to a gene. This CDR3 has 15 residues. The DNA of the CDR3 is TGCGCCAGCAGCTGGGGGGACAGGGGGAGCAACGAGCAGTACTTC. It is translated as CASSWGDRGSNEQYF.

This chain joins TRBV7-3 and TRBJ2-1; 9 nucleotides line up with TRBD1. CDR1 is SGHTA, CDR2 FQGTGA, per germline. CDR3 size: 16 residues. V trimming: 2 bases; J trimming: 2 bases; junction bases outside the gene matches: 4. This CDR3 is CASSLGTGGAYNEQFF. For the CDR3, the DNA is TGTGCCAGCAGCTTAGGCACAGGGGGCGCCTACAATGAGCAGTTCTTC.